Below are 5 T cell receptor beta chains sequenced from a single sample in a study of OX40 agonist ivuxolimab in advanced cancers. Libraries were constructed by the immunoSEQ multiplex PCR assay. In its TCRdb copy, this immuneACCESS table keeps in-frame sequences only and misses some clones. Where compared with another copy, unresolved V genes explain less than half of these, and the others have no known cause. Counted in this sample were 25,000 to 40,000 clones; around 84% of them appeared once. The ten largest make up around a fifth of the sample. Sample: CD4+ or CD8+ T cells sorted from blood, taken in a trial of the OX40 agonist ivuxolimab. These receptors originate from an adult with an advanced solid tumor such as melanoma, head and neck, liver or kidney cancer.

This chain's CDR3 is CASSLDASGRYYEQYF. The CDR3 region has the DNA TGTGCCAGCAGCCTTGATGCTAGCGGGAGATACTACGAGCAGTACTTC. The chain combines TRBV11-2 with TRBJ2-7, with 10 positions matching TRBD2. The CDR3 is made up of 16 amino acids. After removal of 5 bases from V and 3 bases from J, the junction contained 10 bases not matched to a gene. The germline V gene encodes CDR1 SGHAT and CDR2 FQNNGV.

CDR3 protein: CASSYERSSSYEQYF. CDR3 nucleotides: TGTGCCAGCAGTTATGAGCGGAGCAGCTCCTACGAGCAGTACTTC. This chain joins TRBV6-5 and TRBJ2-7; D is possibly TRBD2 (5 bases). CDR1 and CDR2 from the germline V gene are MNHEY and SVGAGI. V was shortened by 3 bases and J by 0 bases, with 12 bases between the two germline ends. The length of the CDR3 is 15 residues.

This chain uses TRBV7-9 with TRBJ2-5, with D possibly being TRBD2 (6 bases). From germline, CDR1 is SEHNR and CDR2 FQNEAQ (reference sequence). Deletions cut 5 bases from V and 5 bases from J, with 12 bases between. The CDR3 is 13 amino acids. The CDR3 here is CASSGREDETQYF. In DNA, the CDR3 is TGTGCCAGCAGCGGCAGGGAGGATGAGACCCAGTACTTC.

The chain uses TRBV5-1 and TRBJ2-7; D gene unclear. This CDR3 comprises 13 residues. From germline, CDR1 is SGHRS and CDR2 YFSETQ. V was cut by 0 bases and J by 5 bases, with 9 bases left in between. CDR3 nucleotides: TGCGCCAGCAGCTTGGGTTTTGACGACGAGCAGTACTTC. Its translation: CASSLGFDDEQYF.

The chain is built from TRBV28 and TRBJ1-5; the D is unclear. This CDR3 contains 14 residues. CDR1 and CDR2 (germline): MDHEN, SYDVKM. Trimming pared 6 bases from V and 3 bases from J, leaving 12 bases between. Here the CDR3 reads CASRQTGVNQPQHF. CDR3 in DNA: TGTGCCAGCAGACAGACTGGGGTCAATCAGCCCCAGCATTTT. Full variable domain (missing parts from reference TRBV28 and TRBJ1-5): DVKVTQSSRYLVKRTGEKVFLECVQDMDHENMFWYRQDPGLGLRLIYFSYDVKMKEKGDIPEGYSVSREKKERFSLILESASTNQTSMYLCASRQTGVNQPQHFGDGTRLSIL.